This T cell receptor beta chain came from a study of T-cell reconstitution after alpha-beta-depleted transplantation in children. This clonotype was recorded many times. Researchers prepared the TCRbeta library using unique molecular identifiers, the study reports. One entry per CDR3 protein results from TCRdb running MiXCR on the PCR reads. The sample shows 640,000 or so distinct CDR3 sequences, around a sixth of them seen only once. The V segment lost 3 bases and the J segment 6 bases; nucleotides outside the gene matches: 1. The CDR3 spans 12 residues. The germline V gene has CDR1 DFQATT and CDR2 SNEGSKA (reference sequence).

This sequence was found in a human donor who donated a stem cell graft to a child with acute myeloid leukemia. The sequencing used PBMCs from the stem cell graft donor, collected from the stem cell graft. This chain uses TRBV20-1 with TRBJ2-1, with 8 bases matching TRBD2. CDR3 loop: CSASGGANEQFF. The CDR3, as DNA: TGCAGTGCTAGCGGGGGGGCCAATGAGCAGTTCTTC.